The 29 T cell receptor beta chains below come from one sample, sequenced in a study of cytomegalovirus exposure and HLA in healthy donors. PCR employed 60 Vbeta and 13 Jbeta primers. TCRdb keeps only in-frame clones here, not all; method: immunoSEQ multiplex PCR. The table lists about 120,000 clones, around 66% of them singletons. Material for sequencing was PBMCs. The source of these receptors is a woman in her forties in good health and CMV-seropositive.

As DNA, the CDR3 is TGCGCCAGCAGCATACAGGGGGGAGACAATGAGCAGTTCTTC. This encodes CASSIQGGDNEQFF. The chain joins TRBV5-1 to TRBJ2-1, with TRBD1 matching 8 bases. After removal of 4 bases from V and 5 bases from J, the junction contained 5 bases not matched to a gene. This CDR3 spans 14 amino acids. Germline V CDR1 and CDR2: SGHRS, YFSETQ.

There are a few counts of this clone. V gene TRBV5-1 combines with J gene TRBJ1-6, with a possible D match to TRBD1 (6 bases). V was trimmed by 4 bases and J by 6 bases, leaving 11 bases between them. The V gene's germline CDR1 is SGHRS and CDR2 YFSETQ. The CDR3 is 14 residues long. CDR3 nucleotide sequence: TGCGCCAGCAGCCTAGGACAGACTAATTCACCCCTCCACTTT. Protein product: CASSLGQTNSPLHF.

This chain connects TRBV6-6 to TRBJ1-5; a weak D match, TRBD1 (5 bases). Germline assignment: CDR1 MNHNY and CDR2 SVGAGI (reference sequence). The ends were cut back, 8 bases at V and 3 bases at J, with 17 bases in the middle. The CDR3 contains 15 residues. This CDR3 is CASHTLAGTNQPQHF. Written as DNA, the CDR3 is TGTGCCAGCCACACCCTGGCGGGGACCAATCAGCCCCAGCATTTT.

This chain links TRBV6-5 with TRBJ1-1; 7 nucleotides line up with TRBD1. This CDR3 is 15 amino acids long. V shed 5 bases and J 5 bases; nucleotides not matched to a gene: 11. Germline V gene sequence: CDR1 MNHEY, CDR2 SVGAGI. CDR3 DNA: TGTGCCAGCAGTCCCCCTAGACAGGGCCGGACTGAAGCTTTCTTT. Translating it yields CASSPPRQGRTEAFF.

This clone came up a few times. The chain carries TRBV7-9 and TRBJ2-7; 9 nucleotides align to TRBD2. Losses at the gene ends were 4 bases for V and 5 bases for J; bases not matched to a gene: 15. From germline, CDR1 is SEHNR and CDR2 FQNEAQ (reference sequence). The CDR3 contains 17 residues. The CDR3 nucleotides are TGTGCCAGCAGCTCCGTGGAGAGCGGGAGGCTTCTACACGAGCAGTACTTC. Translating it yields CASSSVESGRLLHEQYF.

This clone was seen a handful of times. This sequence joins TRBV27 and TRBJ1-1; TRBD1 aligns across 8 bases. The trim removed 6 bases at V and 4 bases at J, leaving 10 bases unmatched. This CDR3 is built from 15 residues. Germline CDR1 MNHEY, CDR2 SMNVEV (reference sequence). The CDR3 is CASSYRSGGGTEAFF. For the CDR3, the DNA is TGTGCCAGCAGCTACCGATCAGGGGGCGGCACTGAAGCTTTCTTT.

The chain recombines TRBV28 with TRBJ2-7; tentatively, D is TRBD2 (6 bases). CDR1 MDHEN and CDR2 SYDVKM come from the germline V gene. The CDR3 totals 14 residues. V was pared by 7 bases and J by 1 base, with 14 bases between. CDR3 bases: TGTGCCAGCATCCAACCGGGACTGTCCTACGAGCAGTACTTC. It is translated as CASIQPGLSYEQYF.

In DNA form, the CDR3 reads TGTGCCAGTAGGGACAGGGGGCGCGGGTCCTACGAGCAGTACTTC. Protein product: CASRDRGRGSYEQYF. The V gene is TRBV19, the J gene TRBJ2-7; 11 bases are a match to TRBD1. The CDR3 sequence is 15 residues long. With V trimmed by 6 bases and J by 1 base, 5 bases remained unmatched. Germline values: CDR1 LNHDA, CDR2 SQIVND (reference sequence).

The V gene is TRBV29-1, the J gene TRBJ1-3; D possibly corresponds to TRBD1 (6 bases). V lost 7 bases, J lost 6 bases, and 19 bases lay in between. The CDR3 contains 14 residues. The germline CDR1 and CDR2 sequences are SQVTM and ANQGSEA. The CDR3 here is CSARLQGLENTIYF. In DNA, the CDR3 is TGCAGCGCACGACTCCAGGGGCTGGAAAACACCATATATTTT.

This clone showed up just once. The chain combines TRBV6-1 with TRBJ1-5, with 8 bases lining up with TRBD1. Germline CDR1 and CDR2: MNHNS and SASEGT. J was trimmed by 0 bases and V by 3 bases; bases with no gene match: 10. This CDR3 has 18 residues. This CDR3 reads CASSDGTGTFYSNQPQHF. The DNA of the CDR3 is TGTGCCAGCAGTGACGGGACAGGTACCTTTTATAGCAATCAGCCCCAGCATTTT.

V is TRBV7-3 and J is TRBJ2-2; D may be TRBD1 (7 bases). This CDR3 region has 15 residues. Germline CDR1 is SGHTA and CDR2 is FQGTGA. Between the trimmed V and J ends, which lost 3 bases and 1 base, there was a span of 9 bases. The CDR3 protein is CASSLQGGNTGELFF. As DNA, the CDR3 is TGTGCCAGCAGCTTGCAGGGGGGGAACACCGGGGAGCTGTTTTTT. Supplemented by reference TRBV7-3 and TRBJ2-2, the full variable domain reads GAGVSQTPSNKVTEKGKYVELRCDPISGHTALYWYRQSLGQGPEFLIYFQGTGAADDSGLPNDRFFAVRPEGSVSTLKIQRTERGDSAVYLCASSLQGGNTGELFFGEGSRLTVL.

The chain links TRBV30 to TRBJ1-1; no definite D call. The CDR3 length is 17 residues. Trimming left V 3 bases short and J 0 bases short, with 20 bases between. Per the germline V gene, CDR1 is GTSNPN and CDR2 is SVGIG (reference sequence). As DNA, the CDR3 is TGTGCCTGGAGAGTTATCGAGAGGTTGCCGCTGAACACTGAAGCTTTCTTT. Its protein is CAWRVIERLPLNTEAFF.

V usage is TRBV9 and J usage is TRBJ2-1; D is undetermined. This CDR3 has 15 amino acids. Trimming left V 0 bases short and J 1 base short, with 8 bases between. Germline assignment: CDR1 SGDLS and CDR2 YYNGEE. CDR3 amino acids: CASSVDSSSYNEQFF. The CDR3 DNA reads TGTGCCAGCAGCGTAGATAGTAGTTCCTACAATGAGCAGTTCTTC.

This clone was observed a handful of times. The rearrangement links TRBV27 to TRBJ1-4; D possibly corresponds to TRBD1 (5 bases). The germline gives CDR1 MNHEY, CDR2 SMNVEV (reference sequence). This CDR3 has 16 residues. V was trimmed by 1 base and J by 7 bases, leaving 16 bases between them. CDR3 nucleotide sequence: TGTGCCAGCAGTTTATGGGGGGGGTCCCTGGGTGAAAAACTGTTTTTT. As protein: CASSLWGGSLGEKLFF. Variable domain in full (rest from reference TRBV27 and TRBJ1-4): EAQVTQNPRYLITVTGKKLTVTCSQNMNHEYMSWYRQDPGLGLRQIYYSMNVEVTDKGDVPEGYKVSRKEKRNFPLILESPSPNQTSLYFCASSLWGGSLGEKLFFGSGTQLSVL.

J is TRBJ1-4 and V is TRBV5-1; 11 bases are a match to TRBD1. Trimming cost V 8 bases and J 6 bases; bases outside gene matches: 9. The CDR3 is made up of 15 amino acids. Per germline, CDR1 SGHRS and CDR2 YFSETQ. CDR3 nucleotide sequence: TGCGCCAGTTCTAGGGGACAGGGGGGCCATGAAAAACTGTTTTTT. As protein: CASSRGQGGHEKLFF.

The CDR3: CASSLGLAAYNEQFF. CDR3 sequence (DNA): TGTGCCAGCAGCCTGGGACTAGCGGCCTACAATGAGCAGTTCTTC. The chain links TRBV7-3 to TRBJ2-1; TRBD2 matches at 11 bases. This CDR3 is built from 15 residues. The germline gives CDR1 SGHTA, CDR2 FQGTGA. Losses at the gene ends were 5 bases for V and 2 bases for J; bases not matched to a gene: 2.

The rearrangement joins TRBV6-1 to TRBJ1-5, with D perhaps matching TRBD1 (6 bases). Germline CDR1 is MNHNS and CDR2 is SASEGT. This CDR3 has 16 amino acids. V gave up 2 bases and J gave up 7 bases, with 18 bases separating them. This CDR3 reads CASSEPIDRFGQPQHF. CDR3 DNA: TGTGCCAGCAGTGAACCGATCGACAGGTTTGGGCAGCCCCAGCATTTT.

The rearrangement uses TRBV7-9 and TRBJ1-4; D possibly corresponds to TRBD1 (5 bases). The germline CDR1 and CDR2 sequences are SEHNR and FQNEAQ (reference sequence). This CDR3 is built from 14 residues. The ends were cut back, 5 bases at V and 3 bases at J, with 10 bases in the middle. The DNA for the CDR3 is TGTGCCAGCAGCCCCCCGGGGGCTAATGAAAAACTGTTTTTT. It yields the protein CASSPPGANEKLFF.

This sequence joins TRBV5-6 and TRBJ2-4; D gene unclear. The CDR3 sequence is 17 residues long. Trimming removed 0 bases at V and 0 bases at J, with 13 bases between. Germline CDR1 and CDR2: SGHDT and YYEEEE. DNA for the CDR3: TGTGCCAGCAGCTTGGCCGATGGCTCCCTAGCCAAAAACATTCAGTACTTC. It encodes CASSLADGSLAKNIQYF. Variable domain in full (rest from reference TRBV5-6 and TRBJ2-4): DAGVTQSPTHLIKTRGQQVTLRCSPKSGHDTVSWYQQALGQGPQFIFQYYEEEERQRGNFPDRFSGHQFPNYSSELNVNALLLGDSALYLCASSLADGSLAKNIQYFGAGTRLSVL.

The chain uses TRBV7-9 and TRBJ1-1, with D hard to call. Between the trimmed V and J ends, which lost 1 base and 1 base, there was a span of 7 bases. This CDR3 has 14 amino acids. The V gene's germline CDR1 is SEHNR and CDR2 FQNEAQ (reference sequence). CDR3 sequence: CASSLEGGNTEAFF. The CDR3 coding sequence is TGTGCCAGCAGCTTAGAAGGAGGGAACACTGAAGCTTTCTTT.

The rearrangement joins TRBV5-4 to TRBJ2-7; 9 bases align to TRBD2. After removal of 3 bases from V and 0 bases from J, the junction contained 4 bases not matched to a gene. Germline CDR1 and CDR2: SGHNT and YYREEE (reference sequence). The length of the CDR3 is 15 residues. The CDR3 DNA reads TGTGCCAGCAGCTCCGGGACTAGCAGCTCCTACGAGCAGTACTTC. Protein: CASSSGTSSSYEQYF. The full variable domain, completed using reference TRBV5-4 and TRBJ2-7, is ETGVTQSPTHLIKTRGQQVTLRCSSQSGHNTVSWYQQALGQGPQFIFQYYREEENGRGNFPPRFSGLQFPNYSSELNVNALELDDSALYLCASSSGTSSSYEQYFGPGTRLTVT.

Worth noting for this clone: The sample holds other DNA sequences that translate to the same CDR3. CDR3 DNA sequence: TGCAGTGCTAGAGGCGGCTACGAGCAGTACTTC. It codes for CSARGGYEQYF. The chain couples TRBV20-1 to TRBJ2-7; no definite D call. Trimming removed 1 base from V and 3 bases from J, with 4 bases in between. CDR1 DFQATT and CDR2 SNEGSKA come from the germline V gene (reference sequence). CDR3 size: 11 residues.

This clone was seen a few times. The chain combines TRBV9 with TRBJ2-2; a possible D gene is TRBD2 (5 bases). The CDR3 spans 16 residues. With 1 base removed from V and 0 bases from J, the gap between germline ends came to 10 bases. Germline loops: CDR1 SGDLS, CDR2 YYNGEE. DNA for the CDR3: TGTGCCAGCAGCGTACTAAGCGGCGCGAACACCGGGGAGCTGTTTTTT. Translating it yields CASSVLSGANTGELFF.

The V call is TRBV6-5, the J call TRBJ1-2; a weak D match, TRBD1 (5 bases). The CDR3 is 12 amino acids. Germline loops: CDR1 MNHEY, CDR2 SVGAGI. The V and J ends lost 8 bases and 3 bases respectively, with 10 bases between them. The CDR3 nucleotides read TGTGCCAGCCGGGGGATGGACTATGGCTACACCTTC. As protein: CASRGMDYGYTF.

The genes are TRBV6-1 and TRBJ1-6, with 7 bases identical to TRBD1. Germline loops: CDR1 MNHNS, CDR2 SASEGT. Trimming removed 0 bases from V and 8 bases from J; junction bases left unmatched: 4. The CDR3 extends over 15 amino acids. The CDR3 is CASSEATGWDSPLHF. The CDR3, as DNA: TGTGCCAGCAGTGAAGCGACAGGGTGGGATTCACCCCTCCACTTT.

The chain recombines TRBV5-1 with TRBJ2-3; 12 bases map to TRBD2. From germline, CDR1 is SGHRS and CDR2 YFSETQ. This CDR3 has 15 residues. V shed 4 bases and J 4 bases; nucleotides not matched to a gene: 4. The CDR3 DNA reads as TGCGCCAGCAGCGAACTAGCGGGGGGATCAGATACGCAGTATTTT. This gives the protein CASSELAGGSDTQYF.

The gene calls are TRBV5-1 and TRBJ2-7, with D maybe TRBD1 (6 bases). V was clipped by 3 bases and J by 2 bases, with 12 bases between them. This CDR3 spans 14 amino acids. The germline V gene encodes CDR1 SGHRS and CDR2 YFSETQ. CDR3 sequence reads: CASSSGQFPYEQYF. The DNA for the CDR3 is TGCGCCAGCAGCTCTGGACAGTTCCCCTACGAGCAGTACTTC.

V gene TRBV9 combines with J gene TRBJ1-1; D is unclear. Trimming took 0 bases from V and 0 from J, leaving 9 bases between them. From germline, CDR1 is SGDLS and CDR2 YYNGEE. The length of the CDR3 is 15 residues. The CDR3 bases are TGTGCCAGCAGCGTAGCGTCACAGATGAACACTGAAGCTTTCTTT. Translation gives CASSVASQMNTEAFF. Supplemented by reference TRBV9 and TRBJ1-1, the full variable domain reads DSGVTQTPKHLITATGQRVTLRCSPRSGDLSVYWYQQSLDQGLQFLIQYYNGEERAKGNILERFSAQQFPDLHSELNLSSLELGDSALYFCASSVASQMNTEAFFGQGTRLTVV.

The chain uses TRBV6-6 and TRBJ2-5; 9 bases map to TRBD1. This CDR3 region has 16 residues. With 6 bases clipped from V and 3 bases from J, the junction kept 11 bases outside the gene matches. Germline V gives CDR1 MNHNY, CDR2 SVGAGI (reference sequence). The CDR3 sequence is CASSQQGAGSEETQYF. The CDR3 nucleotides read TGTGCCAGCAGCCAACAGGGGGCGGGTTCCGAAGAGACCCAGTACTTC.